These 4 T cell receptor beta chains share one sample of origin, sequenced in a study of PD-1 blockade in mismatch repair-deficient tumors. Only in-frame clones appear in the TCRdb table, and some are missing; sequencing was by immunoSEQ multiplex PCR. This sample has 56,000 or so clones, with roughly 80% found just once. The sample consisted of peripheral blood, taken 4 weeks after starting pembrolizumab. These receptor sequences come from an adult with mismatch repair-deficient cancer.

The chain has TRBV18 and TRBJ2-1; a possible D gene is TRBD2 (5 bases). Germline CDR1 is KGHSH and CDR2 is LQKENI. The length of the CDR3 is 14 residues. Trimming stripped 4 bases from V and 2 bases from J, with 9 bases between. The CDR3 DNA is TGTGCCAGCTCACTACCCGGGACCTACAATGAGCAGTTCTTC. As protein: CASSLPGTYNEQFF.

V and J are TRBV4-2 and TRBJ1-1, with 7 nucleotides matching TRBD1. The CDR3 sequence is 15 residues long. The J segment lost 4 bases and the V segment lost 1 base, leaving 6 bases of the junction unmatched. Germline assignment: CDR1 LGHNA and CDR2 YNFKEQ. Here the CDR3 reads CASSQGAGGVTEAFF. For the CDR3, the DNA is TGTGCCAGCAGCCAAGGGGCAGGGGGGGTCACTGAAGCTTTCTTT.

The gene calls are TRBV9 and TRBJ2-5, with D perhaps matching TRBD1 (6 bases). This CDR3 spans 15 amino acids. Trimming stripped 6 bases from V and 1 base from J, with 16 bases between. From germline, CDR1 is SGDLS and CDR2 YYNGEE. The CDR3 loop is CASTETLDSQETQYF. DNA for the CDR3: TGTGCCAGCACCGAAACCTTGGACAGCCAAGAGACCCAGTACTTC.

In its sample, this clone was seen once. The chain joins TRBV9 to TRBJ1-1; D might be TRBD1 (6 bases). CDR3 length: 14 residues. V was trimmed by 0 bases and J by 4 bases, leaving 10 bases between them. Germline assignment: CDR1 SGDLS and CDR2 YYNGEE. The CDR3 is CASSVEGGGTEAFF. The CDR3 DNA sequence: TGTGCCAGCAGCGTAGAAGGGGGGGGCACTGAAGCTTTCTTT.